Here is one TCR beta chain with its context. The data originate from a study of blood T cell repertoires in COVID-19. Whole-study context: COVID-19 samples from acute and convalescent phases originated in the United States, Italy and Spain. T cells, B-cell-depleted T cells, or PBMCs supplied cDNA or gDNA.

As originally analysed: Estimation of nucleated cell counts relied on the amplification of reference gene primers. Assay used: immunoSEQ multiplex PCR; TCRdb lists only in-frame clones, some missing. That table supplies the V and J calls and clone size; D and trimming were determined from the DNA. Among some 130,000 clones listed, approximately 74% were seen once. This receptor was taken from a woman aged 70-85 years with acute or convalescent COVID-19. Sequenced sample: peripheral blood.

CDR3 protein: CASTSWGSVSPLHF. In DNA, the CDR3 is TGTGCCAGTACAAGTTGGGGCAGTGTGTCACCCCTCCACTTT. The chain carries TRBV19 and TRBJ1-6, with D perhaps matching TRBD1 (5 bases). This CDR3 has 14 amino acids. Deletions cut 7 bases from V and 10 bases from J, with 17 bases between. Germline V gene lookup returns CDR1 LNHDA and CDR2 SQIVND (reference sequence).